Listed below are T cell receptor beta chains from one sample, sequenced in a study of human T cells and chemical hapten exposure. TCRdb called the RACE reads again in MiXCR, with one record for every CDR3 protein. The data contain more than 55,000 distinct CDR3 sequences, 9.8% of them singletons. The input for sequencing was whole blood, taken in connection with sensitization to the hapten diphenylcyclopropenone (DPC). The source is a woman aged 40 to 55 with alopecia areata. Some clones in this sample may be carry-over from other donors' samples. Each CDR3 is given with its conserved first and last residue.

TRBV11-2	TRBJ2-6	CASSPRPPSRDNIVFSGANVLTF
TRBV11-2	TRBJ2-1	CASRTLAGNYNEQFF
TRBV5-1	TRBJ1-5	CASSPAYDQPQHF
TRBV7-9	TRBJ1-2	CASSSKSGMDYGYTF
TRBV2	TRBJ2-7	CASSTSYEQYF
TRBV7-6	TRBJ1-1	CASSLRDAAGTEAFF
TRBV4-3	TRBJ1-5	CASSQEVGAGGFQPQHF
TRBV29-1	TRBJ2-3	CSVGGGTGFTDTQYF
TRBV20-1	TRBJ2-5	CSARVASGGAETQYF
TRBV18	TRBJ1-2	CASSPPVRGSYGYTF
TRBV19	TRBJ2-1	CASSMDGSEYNEQFF
TRBV7-6	TRBJ1-5	CASRLVVPSDSRKWSNQPQHF
TRBV28	TRBJ1-2	CASSLSYGYTF
TRBV29-1	TRBJ2-3	CSVLADTQYF
TRBV18	TRBJ1-2	CASSPSAGTGSGYTF
TRBV2	TRBJ2-3	CASNPGGPPDTQYF
TRBV6-5	TRBJ2-7	CASSISGISRYEQYF
TRBV18	TRBJ2-1	CASSPDKRESYEQFF
TRBV4-3	TRBJ1-4	CASSPATVREKLFF
TRBV10-3	TRBJ2-1	CAISESLAGGDNEQFF
TRBV6-2/TRBV6-3	TRBJ2-7	CASSYFGPPYEQYF
TRBV20-1	TRBJ2-7	CSVKWGYEQYF
TRBV7-8	TRBJ1-2	CASSLQRGSYGYTF
TRBV27	TRBJ2-3	CASSPEPDTQYF
TRBV5-6	TRBJ2-7	CASSLIGGRGNEQYF
TRBV29-1	TRBJ1-2	CSVRDRGTANYGYTF
TRBV11-2	TRBJ2-7	CASSLRRSYEQYF
TRBV20-1	TRBJ1-1	CSAREGAEAFF
TRBV29-1	TRBJ2-1	CSVLPQGQSYNEQFF
TRBV25-1	TRBJ2-3	CASTLADTQYF
TRBV19	TRBJ1-4	CASSRVREKLFF
TRBV12-3/TRBV12-4	TRBJ1-4	CASSLGQGRGKLFF
TRBV12-5	TRBJ2-5	CASGLGTSVAETQYF
TRBV18	TRBJ1-4	CASSPGLTTEKLFF
TRBV7-9	TRBJ2-5	CASSTWTSGQETQYF
TRBV20-1	TRBJ2-7	CSARMGQGYEQYF
TRBV6-2/TRBV6-3	TRBJ2-5	CASSYPGQGKETQYF
TRBV29-1	TRBJ2-1	CSVEDFRVTYNEQFF
TRBV20-1	TRBJ2-1	CSARTSLRDEQFF
TRBV18	TRBJ2-4	CASSPPQGSGDIQYF
TRBV28	TRBJ2-7	CASSLGTGYRLGEQYF
TRBV7-3	TRBJ2-3	CASSFYGGPTDTQYF
TRBV4-3	TRBJ1-2	CASSQAGTPNYGYTF
TRBV2	TRBJ2-7	CASSELDRSREQYF
TRBV2	TRBJ1-1	CASKGHNTEAFF
TRBV6-6	TRBJ1-6	CASSYSTNSPLHF
TRBV28	TRBJ1-1	CASSPQGYTEAFF
TRBV6-2/TRBV6-3	TRBJ1-4	CASSGDRRTQKLFF
TRBV7-9	TRBJ1-2	CASSLGLVSDDLVNYGYTF
TRBV19	TRBJ2-1	CASSKGQGKVGFDEQFF
TRBV20-1	TRBJ2-1	CSAIDRDGAYNEQFF
TRBV6-6	TRBJ1-2	CASRENYKDRVGGYTF
TRBV19	TRBJ1-5	CASTRRGTGNQPQHF
TRBV6-2/TRBV6-3	TRBJ1-2	CASSLQGPGYTF
TRBV19	TRBJ2-3	CASERWRPDRGRRDTQYF
TRBV7-9	TRBJ1-1	CASSRQGGINTEAFF
TRBV28	TRBJ1-2	CASSWGPDSYTF